Here is one T cell receptor (beta chain) with its context. Antigen specificity is unknown. The sample originates from a study of beta chain features in type 1 diabetes. General observations from the study: Shortening of TCRB CDR3s, moderate but significant, appeared in all four CD4+ subsets of Type 1 diabetes patients.

The CDR3 contains 14 residues. Trimming shortened V by 2 bases and J by 7 bases, and 14 bases separated the two germline ends. CDR1 and CDR2 from the germline V gene are MGHRA and YSYEKL. Every isolated RNA sample was fully reverse transcribed, so sequencing captured expressed TCRB transcripts. Measured with immunoSEQ multiplex PCR; TCRdb has only the in-frame clones, and not every one. The data contain more than 150,000 clones, roughly 9% of them singletons. The sample consisted of central memory CD4+ T cells from blood. The TCR was taken from a woman aged 25-40 years with type 1 diabetes. The chain is built from TRBV4-1 and TRBJ1-1; D is perhaps TRBD1 (5 bases). CDR3 loop: CASSQQGRVIEAFF. The CDR3, as DNA: TGCGCCAGCAGCCAACAGGGAAGGGTTATTGAAGCTTTCTTT.